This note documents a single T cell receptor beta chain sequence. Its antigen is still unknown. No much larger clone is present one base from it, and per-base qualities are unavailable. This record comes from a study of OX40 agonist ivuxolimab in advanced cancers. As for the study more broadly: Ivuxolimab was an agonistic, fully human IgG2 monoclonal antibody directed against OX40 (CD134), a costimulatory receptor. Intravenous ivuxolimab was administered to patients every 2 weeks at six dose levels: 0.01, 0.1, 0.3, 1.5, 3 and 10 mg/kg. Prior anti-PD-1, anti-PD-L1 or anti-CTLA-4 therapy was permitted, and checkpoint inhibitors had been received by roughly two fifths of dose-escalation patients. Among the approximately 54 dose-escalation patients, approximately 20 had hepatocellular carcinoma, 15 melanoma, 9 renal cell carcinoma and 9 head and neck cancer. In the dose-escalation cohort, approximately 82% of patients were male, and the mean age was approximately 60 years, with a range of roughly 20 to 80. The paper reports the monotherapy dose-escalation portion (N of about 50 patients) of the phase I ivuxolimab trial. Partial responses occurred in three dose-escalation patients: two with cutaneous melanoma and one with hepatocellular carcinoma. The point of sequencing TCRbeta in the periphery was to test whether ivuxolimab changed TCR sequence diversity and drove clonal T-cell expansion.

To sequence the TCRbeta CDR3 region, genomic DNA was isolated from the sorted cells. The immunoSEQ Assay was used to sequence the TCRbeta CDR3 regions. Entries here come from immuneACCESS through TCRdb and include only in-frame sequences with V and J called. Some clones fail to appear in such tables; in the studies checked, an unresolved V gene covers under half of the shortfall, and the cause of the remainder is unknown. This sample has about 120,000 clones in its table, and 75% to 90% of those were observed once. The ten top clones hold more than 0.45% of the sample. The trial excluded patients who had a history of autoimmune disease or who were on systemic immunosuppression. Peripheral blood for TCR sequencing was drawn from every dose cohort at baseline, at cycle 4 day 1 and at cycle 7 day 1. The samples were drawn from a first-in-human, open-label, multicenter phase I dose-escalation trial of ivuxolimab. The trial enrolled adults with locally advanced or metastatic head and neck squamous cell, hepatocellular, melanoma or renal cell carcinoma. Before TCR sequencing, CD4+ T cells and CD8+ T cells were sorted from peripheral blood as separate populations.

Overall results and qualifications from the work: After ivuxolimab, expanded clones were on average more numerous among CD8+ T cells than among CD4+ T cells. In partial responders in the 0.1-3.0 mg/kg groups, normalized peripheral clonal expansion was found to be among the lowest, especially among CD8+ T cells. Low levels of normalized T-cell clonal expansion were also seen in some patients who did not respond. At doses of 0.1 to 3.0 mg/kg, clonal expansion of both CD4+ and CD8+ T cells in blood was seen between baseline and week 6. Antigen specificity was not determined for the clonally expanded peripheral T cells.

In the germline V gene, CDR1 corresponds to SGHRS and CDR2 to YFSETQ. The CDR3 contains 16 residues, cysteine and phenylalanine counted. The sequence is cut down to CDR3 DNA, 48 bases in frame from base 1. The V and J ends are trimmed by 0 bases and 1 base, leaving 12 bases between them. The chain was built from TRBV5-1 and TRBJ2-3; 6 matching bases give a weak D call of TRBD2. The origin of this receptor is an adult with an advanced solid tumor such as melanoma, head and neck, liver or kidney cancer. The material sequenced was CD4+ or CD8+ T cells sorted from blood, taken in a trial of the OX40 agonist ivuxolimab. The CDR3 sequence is CASSLGAGGGTDTQYF. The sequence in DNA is TGCGCCAGCAGCTTGGGGGCCGGGGGTGGCACAGATACGCAGTATTTT. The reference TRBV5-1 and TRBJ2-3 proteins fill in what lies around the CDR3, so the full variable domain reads KAGVTQTPRYLIKTRGQQVTLSCSPISGHRSVSWYQQTPGQGLQFLFEYFSETQRNKGNFPGRFSGRQFSNSRSEMNVSTLELGDSALYLCASSLGAGGGTDTQYFGPGTRLTVL.